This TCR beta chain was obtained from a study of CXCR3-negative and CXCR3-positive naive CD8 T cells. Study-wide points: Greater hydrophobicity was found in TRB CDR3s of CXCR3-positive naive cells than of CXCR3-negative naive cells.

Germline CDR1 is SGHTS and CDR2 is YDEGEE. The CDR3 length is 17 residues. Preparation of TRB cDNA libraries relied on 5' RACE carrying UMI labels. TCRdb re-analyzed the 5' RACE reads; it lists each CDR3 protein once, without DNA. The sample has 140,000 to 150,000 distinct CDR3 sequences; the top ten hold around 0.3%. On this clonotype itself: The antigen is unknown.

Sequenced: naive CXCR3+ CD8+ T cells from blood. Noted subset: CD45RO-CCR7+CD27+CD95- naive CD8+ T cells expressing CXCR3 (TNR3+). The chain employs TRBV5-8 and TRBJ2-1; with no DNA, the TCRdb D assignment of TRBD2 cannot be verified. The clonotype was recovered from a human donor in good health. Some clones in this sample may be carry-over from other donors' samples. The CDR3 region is CASSFRTSGTDHNEQFF.